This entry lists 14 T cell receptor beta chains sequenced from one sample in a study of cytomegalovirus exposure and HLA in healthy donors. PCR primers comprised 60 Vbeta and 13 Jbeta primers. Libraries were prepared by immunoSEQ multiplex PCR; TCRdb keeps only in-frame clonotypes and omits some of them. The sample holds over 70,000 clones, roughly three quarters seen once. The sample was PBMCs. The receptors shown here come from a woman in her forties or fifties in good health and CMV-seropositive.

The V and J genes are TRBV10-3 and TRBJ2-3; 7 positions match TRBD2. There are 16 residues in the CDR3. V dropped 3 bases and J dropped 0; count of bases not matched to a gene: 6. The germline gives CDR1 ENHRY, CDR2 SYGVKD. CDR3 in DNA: TGTGCCATCAGTGAAAGGGCTAGCGGTAGCACAGATACGCAGTATTTT. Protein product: CAISERASGSTDTQYF.

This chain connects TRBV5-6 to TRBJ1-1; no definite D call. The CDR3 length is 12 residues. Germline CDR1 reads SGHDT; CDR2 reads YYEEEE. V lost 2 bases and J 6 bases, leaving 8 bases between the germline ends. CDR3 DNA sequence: TGTGCCAGCAGCTTAAGGAGGGCTGAAGCTTTCTTT. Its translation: CASSLRRAEAFF.

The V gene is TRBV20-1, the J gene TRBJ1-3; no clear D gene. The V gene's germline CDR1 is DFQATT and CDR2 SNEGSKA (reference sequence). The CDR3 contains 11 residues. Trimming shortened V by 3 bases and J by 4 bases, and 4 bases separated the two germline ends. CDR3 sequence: CSASRGNTIYF. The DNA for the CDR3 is TGCAGTGCTAGTCGGGGAAACACCATATATTTT.

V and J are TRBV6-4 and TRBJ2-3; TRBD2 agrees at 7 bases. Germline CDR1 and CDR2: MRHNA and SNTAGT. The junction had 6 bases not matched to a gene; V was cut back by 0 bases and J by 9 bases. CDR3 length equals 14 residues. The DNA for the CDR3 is TGTGCCAGCAGTGACTCGGGCGGGAGTGCGACGCAGTATTTT. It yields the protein CASSDSGGSATQYF.

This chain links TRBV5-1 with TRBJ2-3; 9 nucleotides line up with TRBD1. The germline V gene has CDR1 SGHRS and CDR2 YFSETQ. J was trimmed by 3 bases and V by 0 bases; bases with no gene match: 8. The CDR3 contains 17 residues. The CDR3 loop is CASSLGVGTGLTDTQYF. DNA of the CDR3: TGCGCCAGCAGCTTGGGGGTGGGGACAGGGTTGACAGATACGCAGTATTTT.

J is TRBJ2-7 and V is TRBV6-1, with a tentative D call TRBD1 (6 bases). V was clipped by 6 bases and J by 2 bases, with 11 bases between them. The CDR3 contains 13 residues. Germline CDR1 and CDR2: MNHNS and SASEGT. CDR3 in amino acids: CASSGTRTYEQYF. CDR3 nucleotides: TGTGCCAGCAGCGGGACAAGGACCTACGAGCAGTACTTC.

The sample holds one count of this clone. CDR3 nucleotides: TGCGCCAGCAGCCGCCCGTATAGGGGGTTCTCCTACGAGCAGTACTTC. The encoded protein is CASSRPYRGFSYEQYF. The chain combines TRBV5-1 with TRBJ2-7, with D possibly matching TRBD1 (6 bases). From germline, CDR1 is SGHRS and CDR2 YFSETQ. The CDR3 spans 16 residues. The V end lost 4 bases, the J end lost 0 bases, and 17 bases lay between the germline ends.

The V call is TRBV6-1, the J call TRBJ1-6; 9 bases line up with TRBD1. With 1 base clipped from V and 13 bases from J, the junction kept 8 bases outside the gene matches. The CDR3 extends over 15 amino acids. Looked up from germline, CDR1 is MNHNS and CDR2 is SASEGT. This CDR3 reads CASSEGGGQGIPLHF. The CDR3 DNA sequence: TGTGCCAGCAGTGAAGGGGGCGGACAGGGGATCCCCCTCCACTTT.

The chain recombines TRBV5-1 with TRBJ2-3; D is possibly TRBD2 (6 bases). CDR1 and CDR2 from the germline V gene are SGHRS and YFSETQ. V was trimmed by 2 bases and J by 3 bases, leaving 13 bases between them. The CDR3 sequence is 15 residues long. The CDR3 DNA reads TGCGCCAGCAGCTTTTTGAGCGGGCTGACAGATACGCAGTATTTT. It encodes CASSFLSGLTDTQYF.

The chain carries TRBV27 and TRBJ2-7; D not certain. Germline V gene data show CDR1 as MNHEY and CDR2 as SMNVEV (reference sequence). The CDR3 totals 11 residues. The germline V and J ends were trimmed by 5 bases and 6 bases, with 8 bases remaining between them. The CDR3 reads CASSTSSEQYF. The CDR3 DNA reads TGTGCCAGCAGTACAAGTTCCGAGCAGTACTTC.

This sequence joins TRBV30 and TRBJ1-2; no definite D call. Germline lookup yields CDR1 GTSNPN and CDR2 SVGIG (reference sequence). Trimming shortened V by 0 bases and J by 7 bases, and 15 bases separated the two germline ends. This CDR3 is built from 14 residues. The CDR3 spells CAWSVLPTRGGYTF. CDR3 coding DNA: TGTGCCTGGAGTGTCTTACCGACTCGGGGTGGCTACACCTTC.

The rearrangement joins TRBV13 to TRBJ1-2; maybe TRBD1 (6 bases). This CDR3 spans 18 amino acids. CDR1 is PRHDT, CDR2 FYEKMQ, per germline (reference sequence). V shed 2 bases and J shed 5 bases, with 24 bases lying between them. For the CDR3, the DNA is TGTGCCAGCAGCTTAAAGGGGGATGGGGCAGGAGCTCCATATGGCTACACCTTC. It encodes CASSLKGDGAGAPYGYTF.

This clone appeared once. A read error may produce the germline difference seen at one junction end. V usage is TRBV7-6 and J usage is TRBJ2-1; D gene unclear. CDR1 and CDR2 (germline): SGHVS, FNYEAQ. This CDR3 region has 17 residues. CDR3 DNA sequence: TGTGCCAGCAGCCGCGGAGCCCCTGACTCGGGTTACAATGAGCAGCTCTTC. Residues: CASSRGAPDSGYNEQLF. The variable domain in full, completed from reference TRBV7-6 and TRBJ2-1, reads GAGVSQSPRYKVTKRGQDVALRCDPISGHVSLYWYRQALGQGPEFLTYFNYEAQQDKSGLPNDRFSAERPEGSISTLTIQRTEQRDSAMYRCASSRGAPDSGYNEQLFGPGTRLTVL.

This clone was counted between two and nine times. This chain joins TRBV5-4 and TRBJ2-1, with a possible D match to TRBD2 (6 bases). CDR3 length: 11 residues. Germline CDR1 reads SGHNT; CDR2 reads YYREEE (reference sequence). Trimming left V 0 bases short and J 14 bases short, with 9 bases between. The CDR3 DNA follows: TGTGCCAGCAGCTTGGACGGGGAGGAGTTCTTC. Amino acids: CASSLDGEEFF.